This TCR beta chain was observed in a study of blood T cell repertoires in COVID-19. About the study: Italy, Spain and the United States were the sources of the convalescent and acute COVID-19 samples. Sources were T cells, B-cell-depleted T cells, or PBMCs; the material itself was cDNA or gDNA.

Trimming removed 5 bases from V and 3 bases from J, with 10 bases in between. The length of the CDR3 is 13 residues. Per the germline V gene, CDR1 is SGHVS and CDR2 is FQNEAQ. In the source study's methods: Amplification of reference gene primers was used by the study to estimate nucleated cell counts. The assay was immunoSEQ multiplex PCR, and TCRdb's table has in-frame clones only and misses some. V and J calls and clone size come straight from that table; D and trimming were deduced from the DNA. The table includes some 120,000 clones, just over 85% detected once. The sequence derives from a woman in her fifties or sixties with active or convalescent COVID-19. Sequenced material: peripheral blood. This rearrangement joins TRBV7-8 to TRBJ2-5, with D tentatively TRBD1 (6 bases). CDR3 in DNA: TGTGCCAGCAGCCGAAACAGGGAAGAGACCCAGTACTTC. It translates to CASSRNREETQYF.